This T cell receptor (beta chain) was sequenced during a study of T cell responses to AZD1222 COVID-19 vaccine. General study points: Epitopes outside B.1.351 and B.1.1.7 mutated regions reportedly drew nearly half of spike TCRs.

Generated by immunoSEQ multiplex PCR, the TCRdb table keeps only in-frame clones and is missing some. The sample includes about 110,000 clones, roughly 90% of them seen just once. The germline V gene encodes CDR1 KGHSH and CDR2 LQKENI. The CDR3 has 16 residues. Trimming took off 3 bases at V and 4 bases at J, with 18 bases between the two ends. Concerning this clone: Its target is unknown.

The starting material was peripheral blood, obtained on day 0 of AZD1222 vaccination. This chain joins TRBV18 and TRBJ1-1, with D possibly being TRBD1 (5 bases). The receptor's source is an adult in good health. In DNA form, the CDR3 reads TGTGCCAGCTCACCCTACGAGCAGGGTTTGGGCACTGAAGCTTTCTTT. Translated: CASSPYEQGLGTEAFF.